Below, 8 T cell receptor beta chains from the same sample are listed, as sequenced in a study of OX40 agonist ivuxolimab in advanced cancers. TCRdb's table, derived via immunoSEQ multiplex PCR, lists solely in-frame clones and lacks some. The table records some 10,000 clones, around four fifths of them present only once. This specimen consisted of CD4+ or CD8+ T cells sorted from blood, obtained in a trial of the OX40 agonist ivuxolimab. The receptors derive from an adult with an advanced solid tumor such as melanoma, head and neck, liver or kidney cancer.

The chain couples TRBV7-9 to TRBJ2-5, with 8 nucleotides matching TRBD1. The V gene's germline CDR1 is SEHNR and CDR2 FQNEAQ (reference sequence). There are 15 residues in the CDR3. J gave up 5 bases and V 5 bases, and 10 bases lay outside the gene matches. CDR3 coding DNA: TGTGCCAGCAGCCAAATCCAGGGGGCAGACGAGACCCAGTACTTC. Its protein is CASSQIQGADETQYF.

This sequence joins TRBV10-1 and TRBJ1-2; D unresolved. Germline V gene sequence: CDR1 WNHNN, CDR2 SYGVQD (reference sequence). The CDR3 is made up of 12 amino acids. The CDR3: CPAASINYGYTF. CDR3 sequence (DNA): TGCCCGGCGGCCAGCATAAACTATGGCTACACCTTC.

V is TRBV19 and J is TRBJ2-5; D unclear. V was shortened by 4 bases and J by 2 bases, with 17 bases between the two germline ends. CDR1 LNHDA and CDR2 SQIVND come from the germline V gene (reference sequence). CDR3 length equals 16 residues. The CDR3 region is CASSTTTSVRQETQYF. The CDR3 region has the DNA TGTGCCAGTAGTACAACTACCTCCGTTAGGCAAGAGACCCAGTACTTC.

V usage is TRBV7-9 and J usage is TRBJ2-5, with TRBD1 matching over 7 bases. The V gene end was trimmed by 5 bases and the J gene end by 2 bases; junction bases not matched to a gene: 11. The CDR3 runs 16 residues. Germline loops: CDR1 SEHNR, CDR2 FQNEAQ (reference sequence). CDR3 sequence reads: CASSPALGTAQETQYF. Written as DNA, the CDR3 is TGTGCCAGCAGCCCCGCACTGGGGACAGCTCAAGAGACCCAGTACTTC.

The genes are TRBV11-2 and TRBJ2-7; D might be TRBD2 (6 bases). This CDR3 has 15 amino acids. From germline, CDR1 is SGHAT and CDR2 FQNNGV. With 2 bases removed from V and 0 bases from J, the gap between germline ends came to 11 bases. The chain's CDR3 is CASSLYGSTSYEQYF. CDR3 coding DNA: TGTGCCAGCAGCTTATACGGGAGCACCTCCTACGAGCAGTACTTC.

A word on this clone: The junction departs from germline at one end; a sequencing error may be responsible. The genes are TRBV7-9 and TRBJ1-4; 9 bases match TRBD1. The length of the CDR3 is 15 residues. Germline V CDR1 and CDR2: SEHNR, FQNEAQ (reference sequence). The CDR3 protein is CASSLAQGANKKLFF. The CDR3, as DNA: TGTGCCAGCAGCTTAGCACAGGGGGCTAATAAAAAACTGTTTTTT.

This clone was picked up a small number of times. V gene TRBV30 combines with J gene TRBJ2-3; D is possibly TRBD1 (5 bases). V was pared by 0 bases and J by 7 bases, with 17 bases between. This CDR3 spans 15 amino acids. Germline values: CDR1 GTSNPN, CDR2 SVGIG (reference sequence). CDR3 bases: TGTGCCTGGAGTGTACATGGTGGGGCCGCATATACGCAGTATTTT. It encodes CAWSVHGGAAYTQYF.

This clone was counted a few times. DNA for the CDR3: TGTGCCAGCAGCTTCCCTCAATCGCGGGAGGCCAAAAACATTCAGTACTTC. It encodes CASSFPQSREAKNIQYF. This chain uses TRBV7-8 with TRBJ2-4; 7 bases match TRBD2. The V segment lost 3 bases and the J segment 1 base; nucleotides outside the gene matches: 9. Germline CDR1 reads SGHVS; CDR2 reads FQNEAQ. This CDR3 has 17 amino acids.